A selection of T cell receptor beta chains follows, all from one sample in a study of beta chain features in type 1 diabetes. The protocol was immunoSEQ multiplex PCR, while the TCRdb copy is restricted to in-frame clones and leaves out a portion. Found here are around 250,000 clones, about 30% of them singletons; the top ten hold 4%. Sequencing input: central memory CD4+ T cells from blood. These receptors originate from a man aged 30-40 years in good health. Both conserved end residues are part of each CDR3. The D gene is left open where the match is weak. Size is omitted from some rows. Given values are once, few, many or a class for expanded clones.

j_call	d_call	clone_size	v_call	cdr3_aa	cdr3_nt
TRBJ2-3	TRBD2	NA	TRBV29-1	CSVEQREGGDTQYF	TGCAGCGTTGAGCAGCGGGAGGGCGGGGATACGCAGTATTTT
TRBJ2-2	NA	NA	TRBV30	CAWTARAGSRGELFF	TGTGCCTGGACCGCCAGGGCCGGGAGTAGGGGGGAGCTGTTTTTT
TRBJ1-2	NA	NA	TRBV2	CASSLQGNYGYTF	TGTGCCAGCAGCCTCCAGGGTAATTATGGCTACACCTTC
TRBJ1-5	NA	NA	TRBV5-6	CASSLGGTQGNQPQHF	TGTGCCAGCAGCTTGGGCGGGACACAAGGCAATCAGCCCCAGCATTTT
TRBJ1-2	NA	NA	TRBV2	CASSETDRGGYTF	TGTGCCAGCAGTGAAACGGACCGGGGTGGCTACACCTTC
TRBJ1-2	NA	NA	TRBV5-1	CASSSNVGPQGYTF	TGCGCCAGCAGCTCGAATGTCGGACCCCAGGGCTACACCTTC
TRBJ2-1	TRBD1	NA	TRBV5-1	CASSPGQPLSDEQFF	TGCGCCAGCAGCCCGGGACAGCCCCTAAGCGATGAGCAGTTCTTC
TRBJ2-2	TRBD2	NA	TRBV25-1	CASRGLDDTRELFF	TGTGCCAGCAGGGGACTAGACGACACCAGGGAGCTGTTTTTT
TRBJ2-1	NA	NA	TRBV30	CAWSPDYTDEQFF	TGTGCCTGGAGTCCGGACTATACCGATGAGCAGTTCTTC
TRBJ1-6	NA	NA	TRBV18	CASQGGNSPLHF	TGTGCCAGTCAAGGGGGGAATTCACCCCTCCACTTT
TRBJ2-5	TRBD2	NA	TRBV7-9	CASSPLTSGMETQYF	TGTGCCAGCAGCCCCCTGACTAGCGGGATGGAGACCCAGTACTTC
TRBJ1-1	NA	few	TRBV15	CATSRGREYTNTEAFF	TGTGCCACCAGCAGAGGGAGGGAATATACGAACACTGAAGCTTTCTTT
TRBJ2-7	NA	few	TRBV5-5	CASSLQKTYEQYF	TGTGCCAGCAGCTTGCAAAAGACCTACGAGCAGTACTTC
TRBJ2-2	TRBD1	NA	TRBV19	CASKDRGLAGELFF	TGTGCCAGTAAGGACAGGGGGTTGGCCGGGGAGCTGTTTTTT
TRBJ2-3	TRBD1	NA	TRBV7-2	CASSSKQGATDTQYF	TGTGCCAGCAGCTCAAAACAGGGGGCAACTGATACGCAGTATTTT
TRBJ1-1	NA	NA	TRBV18	CASSPRGLDTEAFF	TGTGCCAGCTCACCACGGGGCTTAGACACTGAAGCTTTCTTT
TRBJ1-1	NA	few	TRBV7-2	CASSSMGRMNTEAFF	TGTGCCAGCAGCTCGATGGGGAGAATGAACACTGAAGCTTTCTTT
TRBJ2-1	NA	NA	TRBV5-1	CASSLKSGFDEQFF	TGCGCCAGCAGCTTGAAGTCGGGGTTCGATGAGCAGTTCTTC
TRBJ2-7	NA	NA	TRBV29-1	CSVVLGGREQYF	TGCAGCGTTGTCCTCGGGGGGCGCGAGCAGTACTTC
TRBJ1-2	TRBD1	NA	TRBV5-6	CASSFSTGGGYTF	TGTGCCAGCAGCTTCTCGACAGGGGGTGGCTACACCTTC
TRBJ2-3	NA	NA	TRBV29-1	CSGGVAEGTQYF	TGCAGCGGGGGGGTAGCTGAGGGTACGCAGTATTTT
TRBJ1-2	TRBD1	NA	TRBV7-6	CASTRGTDYGYTF	TGTGCCAGCACAAGGGGGACAGACTATGGCTACACCTTC
TRBJ2-5	TRBD2	few	TRBV7-7	CASSSTGGEKTQYF	TGTGCCAGCAGCTCCACCGGGGGGGAAAAGACCCAGTACTTC
TRBJ1-2	TRBD1	few	TRBV6-5	CASSTQGGLYGYTF	TGTGCCAGCAGTACACAAGGGGGCCTCTATGGCTACACCTTC
TRBJ2-7	NA	NA	TRBV9	CASSVGGNSYEQYF	TGTGCCAGCAGCGTAGGGGGGAATAGCTACGAGCAGTACTTC
TRBJ1-1	NA	NA	TRBV30	CAFEPGGNTEAFF	TGTGCTTTTGAGCCCGGGGGGAACACTGAAGCTTTCTTT
TRBJ2-7	TRBD2	NA	TRBV7-9	CASSSGLAAYEQYF	TGTGCCAGCAGCTCGGGACTAGCGGCCTACGAGCAGTACTTC
TRBJ2-1	NA	few	TRBV30	CAWSVGIGSYNEQFF	TGTGCCTGGAGTGTAGGTATAGGCTCCTACAATGAGCAGTTCTTC
TRBJ2-7	NA	NA	TRBV5-1	CASSLLANEQYF	TGCGCCAGCAGCTTGCTGGCAAACGAGCAGTACTTC
TRBJ2-3	NA	few	TRBV29-1	CSGWDSSDTQYF	TGCAGCGGCTGGGACTCATCAGATACGCAGTATTTT
TRBJ2-7	NA	NA	TRBV6-1	CASMDMLGRSEQYF	TGTGCCAGCATGGATATGTTGGGCAGGAGCGAGCAGTACTTC
TRBJ2-2	NA	NA	TRBV28	CASSIPGQGGAGELFF	TGTGCCAGCAGTATTCCGGGGCAGGGGGGCGCCGGGGAGCTGTTTTTT
TRBJ2-4	NA	NA	TRBV9	CASASAAKNIQYF	TGTGCCAGCGCGAGTGCGGCCAAAAACATTCAGTACTTC
TRBJ2-1	TRBD2	few	TRBV7-9	CASSLAGTSGIYNEQFF	TGTGCCAGCAGCTTAGCGGGAACTAGCGGAATCTACAATGAGCAGTTCTTC
TRBJ2-4	NA	few	TRBV30	CAWSAGTKNIQYF	TGTGCCTGGAGTGCCGGGACCAAAAACATTCAGTACTTC
TRBJ2-2	NA	few	TRBV30	CAFSLLDTGELFF	TGTGCCTTTTCTCTACTAGACACCGGGGAGCTGTTTTTT
TRBJ2-1	NA	few	TRBV6-1	CASRQPDNEQFF	TGTGCCAGCAGACAGCCCGACAATGAGCAGTTCTTC
TRBJ2-1	NA	NA	TRBV14	CASSPLGRLNNEQFF	TGTGCCAGCAGCCCCCTAGGAAGGCTAAACAATGAGCAGTTCTTC